The clone carrying this T cell receptor beta chain has at least ten counts. This sample stems from a study of T-cell memory formation after mild COVID-19. The CDR3 is made up of 13 amino acids. Constant-segment-primed 5'RACE gave TCR alpha and TCR beta cDNA libraries with sample barcodes and UMIs. TCRdb re-analysed the 5' RACE reads in MiXCR, keeping a single row per CDR3 protein. The repertoire holds some 310,000 distinct CDR3 sequences, 20% to 25% seen once, with 21% in the top ten. The origin of this receptor is a man younger than 35 who had mild COVID-19 (a few samples of this study predate the infection). Cell type and time point are not known. The source material was PBMCs or a T cell subset sorted from them (not recorded which). V usage is TRBV21-1 and J usage is TRBJ1-2; the table assigns TRBD1, which was not confirmed against the DNA. TRBV21-1 is deemed a pseudogene. CDR3 nucleotides: TGTGCCAGCAGACGGGACGGGATTGGGGGCTACACCTTC. It translates to CASRRDGIGGYTF.